The 29 T cell receptor beta chains below were found in one sample sequenced in a study of CD8+ T cells in alopecia areata. Described treatment: oral pan-JAK inhibitor, 5-10 mg twice daily. RNA extraction was followed by reverse transcription into cDNA, which acted as the sequencing template. The method was immunoSEQ multiplex PCR; TCRdb's version includes in-frame clones alone and lacks a portion of them. Seen here are about 140,000 clones, 80% to 90% observed once, and the top ten hold more than 20%. The sequencing here drew on CD8+ T cells sorted from blood, taken at week 4, from a patient treated with tofacitinib. The receptors were sampled from a human donor with alopecia areata.

The V call is TRBV7-6, the J call TRBJ2-1; D not resolved. The germline V gene has CDR1 SGHVS and CDR2 FNYEAQ. The CDR3 is 13 residues long. V lost 3 bases to trimming and J lost 9 bases, with 12 bases between them. This CDR3 reads CASSFGLESEQFF. CDR3 bases: TGTGCCAGCAGCTTTGGCCTAGAGAGTGAGCAGTTCTTC.

This clone was found a few times. The CDR3 DNA reads TGTGCCAGCAGTTTCAGACAGGGGTCCTACGAGCAGTACTTC. Translating it yields CASSFRQGSYEQYF. The chain employs TRBV6-5 and TRBJ2-7, with 8 bases identical to TRBD1. This CDR3 spans 14 amino acids. V lost 4 bases and J lost 1; bases outside the gene matches: 3. Germline CDR1 is MNHEY and CDR2 is SVGAGI.

The DNA of the CDR3 is TGTGCCAGCAGCTCGGACACAGACTACGAGCAGTACTTC. Protein sequence: CASSSDTDYEQYF. This chain uses TRBV7-6 with TRBJ2-7; maybe TRBD1 (5 bases). The germline V gene has CDR1 SGHVS and CDR2 FNYEAQ. V was pared by 4 bases and J by 3 bases, with 10 bases between. This CDR3 is 13 amino acids long. Combining the CDR3 with reference TRBV7-6 and TRBJ2-7 gives the whole variable domain GAGVSQSPRYKVTKRGQDVALRCDPISGHVSLYWYRQALGQGPEFLTYFNYEAQQDKSGLPNDRFSAERPEGSISTLTIQRTEQRDSAMYRCASSSDTDYEQYFGPGTRLTVT.

The rearrangement links TRBV25-1 to TRBJ2-1, with a tentative D call TRBD2 (6 bases). Germline V gene sequence: CDR1 MGHDK, CDR2 SYGVNS. The CDR3 is 16 residues long. The V gene lost 4 bases and the J gene lost 2 bases, with 15 bases spanning the gap. CDR3 in amino acids: CASSVRGTGPYNEQFF. CDR3 DNA: TGTGCCAGCAGTGTTCGGGGGACGGGCCCCTACAATGAGCAGTTCTTC.

DNA for the CDR3: TGTGCCAGCAGCCAAGACCGCGGACATGTTGACTACGAGCAGTACTTC. Protein: CASSQDRGHVDYEQYF. The chain is built from TRBV7-9 and TRBJ2-7; maybe TRBD1 (5 bases). Germline V gives CDR1 SEHNR, CDR2 FQNEAQ (reference sequence). Deletions cut 5 bases from V and 3 bases from J, with 20 bases between. The CDR3 totals 16 residues.

The gene calls are TRBV6-6 and TRBJ1-1; D is ambiguous. The germline V gene encodes CDR1 MNHNY and CDR2 SVGAGI (reference sequence). V was pared by 2 bases and J by 6 bases, with 10 bases between. The CDR3 loop spans 13 amino acids. In DNA, the CDR3 is TGTGCCAGCAGTTACGAGACGTGGGCTGAAGCTTTCTTT. It translates to CASSYETWAEAFF.

This sequence joins TRBV4-3 and TRBJ1-2; D unclear. The V and J ends lost 0 bases and 8 bases respectively, with 7 bases between them. The CDR3 runs 12 residues. Germline V gene data show CDR1 as LGHNA and CDR2 as YSLEER. CDR3 nucleotide sequence: TGCGCCAGCAGCCAAGATGCAGACGGCTACACCTTC. It codes for CASSQDADGYTF.

The V call is TRBV5-1, the J call TRBJ2-1; tentative D call: TRBD1 (5 bases). Trimming cost V 0 bases and J 4 bases, with 8 bases left between them. CDR1 and CDR2 (germline): SGHRS, YFSETQ. The CDR3 has 14 residues. CDR3: CASSLGKGYNEQFF. Here the CDR3 DNA reads TGCGCCAGCAGCTTGGGAAAGGGGTACAATGAGCAGTTCTTC.

The V and J genes are TRBV12-2 and TRBJ2-5; TRBD2 was called by the table and not checked on the DNA. TRBV12-2 corresponds to a pseudogene. The CDR3 totals 16 residues. CDR3 amino acids: CASRSEPGTYQETQYF. Written as DNA, the CDR3 is TGTGCAAGTCGCTCCGAACCGGGGACTTATCAAGAGACCCAGTACTTC.

This clone has a handful of counts. This chain uses TRBV30 with TRBJ2-6, with D perhaps TRBD1 or TRBD2 (5 bases each). Trimming pared 5 bases from V and 0 bases from J, leaving 20 bases between. Per the germline V gene, CDR1 is GTSNPN and CDR2 is SVGIG (reference sequence). The CDR3 extends over 18 amino acids. The CDR3 DNA follows: TGTGCCTGGGAGGGTGGGCGGACACCCCACTCTGGGGCCAACGTCCTGACTTTC. This translates into CAWEGGRTPHSGANVLTF.

The chain couples TRBV9 to TRBJ2-7; 10 nucleotides align to TRBD1. The CDR3 runs to 14 residues. V lost 4 bases and J lost 2; bases outside the gene matches: 3. Germline V gene sequence: CDR1 SGDLS, CDR2 YYNGEE. The CDR3 protein is CASSPGQGAYEQYF. CDR3 bases: TGTGCCAGCAGCCCCGGACAGGGGGCCTACGAGCAGTACTTC.

The rearrangement links TRBV7-9 to TRBJ2-1, with D perhaps matching TRBD2 (5 bases). The CDR3 is 14 amino acids. V lost 6 bases and J lost 4, with 13 bases in between. The germline V gene encodes CDR1 SEHNR and CDR2 FQNEAQ (reference sequence). CDR3 amino acids: CASSSGIGYNEQFF. CDR3 bases: TGTGCCAGCAGTTCGGGGATTGGTTACAATGAGCAGTTCTTC.

Points on this clone: Other DNA sequences within the sample encode an identical CDR3. The chain joins TRBV29-1 to TRBJ2-7; tentatively, D is TRBD1 (6 bases). Trimming stripped 4 bases from V and 4 bases from J, with 8 bases between. Germline values: CDR1 SQVTM, CDR2 ANQGSEA. The CDR3 totals 11 residues. The CDR3 nucleotides read TGCAGCGTTGTCGGGACATACGAGCAGTACTTC. Encoded protein: CSVVGTYEQYF.

V usage is TRBV6-5 and J usage is TRBJ1-2; unclear D gene. The CDR3 contains 15 residues. V shed 6 bases and J shed 0 bases, with 14 bases lying between them. Germline CDR1 MNHEY, CDR2 SVGAGI. CDR3 sequence (DNA): TGTGCCAGCAGCGTGGGCCCCCCAGCTAACTATGGCTACACCTTC. It specifies CASSVGPPANYGYTF.

This clone occurred a few times. The chain is built from TRBV7-9 and TRBJ1-3; D gene ambiguous. The germline gives CDR1 SEHNR, CDR2 FQNEAQ (reference sequence). Trimming took 8 bases from V and 1 from J, leaving 12 bases between them. The CDR3 is 14 residues long. DNA of the CDR3: TGTGCCAGCCCCTCGGCACCTTCTGGAAACACCATATATTTT. Translated, it gives CASPSAPSGNTIYF.

The chain is built from TRBV5-6 and TRBJ2-3; the D gene is possibly TRBD2 (7 bases). The V and J ends lost 2 bases and 0 bases respectively, with 10 bases between them. The CDR3 has 15 amino acids. Germline CDR1 SGHDT, CDR2 YYEEEE. The chain's CDR3 is CASSFGGASTDTQYF. The CDR3 coding sequence is TGTGCCAGCAGCTTTGGGGGGGCTAGCACAGATACGCAGTATTTT.

The gene calls are TRBV2 and TRBJ2-7; D perhaps matches TRBD1 (5 bases). The germline gives CDR1 SNHLY, CDR2 FYNNEI. Trimming pared 7 bases from V and 4 bases from J, leaving 11 bases between. There are 12 residues in the CDR3. Here the CDR3 DNA reads TGTGCCAGCAAAGCAGGGCAGTACGAGCAGTACTTC. It translates to CASKAGQYEQYF.

This chain connects TRBV4-2 to TRBJ2-1, with TRBD1 matching over 7 bases. The length of the CDR3 is 17 residues. V trimming: 2 bases; J trimming: 5 bases; junction bases outside the gene matches: 12. Germline CDR1 LGHNA, CDR2 YNFKEQ. The CDR3 sequence is CASSQPPAGGPNNEQFF. The DNA of the CDR3 is TGTGCCAGCAGCCAACCCCCGGCAGGGGGTCCCAACAATGAGCAGTTCTTC.

This clone was observed a handful of times. This chain joins TRBV19 and TRBJ2-3, with TRBD2 matching 10 bases. Germline loops: CDR1 LNHDA, CDR2 SQIVND (reference sequence). V dropped 5 bases and J dropped 5; count of bases not matched to a gene: 7. The CDR3 is made up of 15 amino acids. CDR3 protein: CASSQTSGDVDTQYF. Written as DNA, the CDR3 is TGTGCCAGTAGTCAAACTAGCGGGGACGTAGATACGCAGTATTTT.

The rearrangement joins TRBV18 to TRBJ2-7, with TRBD1 matching 7 bases. V gave up 4 bases and J gave up 2 bases; unmatched junction bases: 2. The germline V gene has CDR1 KGHSH and CDR2 LQKENI. This CDR3 has 13 residues. In DNA, the CDR3 is TGTGCCAGCTCACGGGACAGAACCTACGAGCAGTACTTC. It codes for CASSRDRTYEQYF.

The chain carries TRBV4-2 and TRBJ2-3; possibly TRBD2 for D (5 bases). Germline V lookup: CDR1 LGHNA, CDR2 YNFKEQ. Trimming cost V 0 bases and J 1 base, with 14 bases left between them. The CDR3 loop spans 17 amino acids. CDR3 loop: CASSQEEATSRTDTQYF. For the CDR3, the DNA is TGTGCCAGCAGCCAAGAGGAGGCTACGAGTCGCACAGATACGCAGTATTTT.

This clone was seen just once. The chain couples TRBV30 to TRBJ2-2; 8 bases are a match to TRBD1. The V gene's germline CDR1 is GTSNPN and CDR2 SVGIG (reference sequence). There are 14 residues in the CDR3. V lost 3 bases, J lost 7 bases, and 7 bases stayed unmatched. CDR3 DNA: TGTGCCTGGAGGAGGAGGGGGACAGGCGGGGAGCTGTTTTTT. Translation gives CAWRRRGTGGELFF.

V usage is TRBV2 and J usage is TRBJ2-5, with no clear D. In germline, CDR1 is SNHLY, CDR2 FYNNEI. V lost 8 bases to trimming and J lost 1 base, with 5 bases between them. This CDR3 is 11 amino acids long. CDR3 nucleotide sequence: TGTGCCAGCGGGTTCCAAGAGACCCAGTACTTC. It yields the protein CASGFQETQYF.

The chain carries TRBV6-5 and TRBJ1-1; D unresolved. This CDR3 spans 13 amino acids. Germline lookup yields CDR1 MNHEY and CDR2 SVGAGI. Trimming stripped 5 bases from V and 7 bases from J, with 14 bases between. The CDR3 sequence: CASSESQVNEAFF. CDR3 sequence (DNA): TGTGCCAGCAGTGAAAGCCAGGTGAATGAAGCTTTCTTT.

The rearrangement joins TRBV13 to TRBJ2-1; TRBD2 is a possible D gene (6 bases). This CDR3 has 13 residues. Germline V gives CDR1 PRHDT, CDR2 FYEKMQ (reference sequence). V lost 1 base, J lost 9 bases, and 10 bases lay in between. For the CDR3, the DNA is TGTGCCAGCAGCTTAGTTCTCGGGAGTGAGCAGTTCTTC. Amino acids: CASSLVLGSEQFF.

V and J are TRBV15 and TRBJ2-7, with D possibly matching TRBD2 (5 bases). The germline V gene encodes CDR1 LNHNV and CDR2 YYDKDF (reference sequence). This CDR3 has 14 residues. V was clipped by 6 bases and J by 6 bases, with 18 bases between them. CDR3 in amino acids: CATSYSRSAGEQYF. The CDR3 DNA reads as TGTGCCACCAGTTATTCCAGGTCGGCGGGCGAGCAGTACTTC.

The V and J genes are TRBV4-3 and TRBJ2-1; tentative D call: TRBD2 (6 bases). The CDR3 is 15 amino acids. V was clipped by 8 bases and J by 4 bases, with 18 bases between them. Germline loops: CDR1 LGHNA, CDR2 YSLEER. The CDR3 sequence: CASRTGTGQYNEQFF. The CDR3, as DNA: TGCGCCAGCCGAACCGGGACTGGGCAGTACAATGAGCAGTTCTTC.

The count of this clone is one. The V and J genes are TRBV27 and TRBJ1-2; 8 bases are shared with TRBD1. Germline CDR1 and CDR2: MNHEY and SMNVEV (reference sequence). The CDR3 has 15 residues. J gave up 3 bases and V 6 bases, and 9 bases lay outside the gene matches. CDR3 sequence (DNA): TGTGCCAGCAGCCCGGCAGGGGGCGCGTACTATGGCTACACCTTC. The encoded protein is CASSPAGGAYYGYTF.

CDR3 in amino acids: CASSFLDSPPHNEQFF. The CDR3 DNA is TGTGCCAGCAGTTTTTTGGACAGCCCTCCCCACAATGAGCAGTTCTTC. This chain uses TRBV27 with TRBJ2-1, with TRBD1 as a possible D gene (6 bases). V was cut by 3 bases and J by 5 bases, with 17 bases left in between. Germline CDR1 is MNHEY and CDR2 is SMNVEV (reference sequence). This CDR3 is built from 16 residues.